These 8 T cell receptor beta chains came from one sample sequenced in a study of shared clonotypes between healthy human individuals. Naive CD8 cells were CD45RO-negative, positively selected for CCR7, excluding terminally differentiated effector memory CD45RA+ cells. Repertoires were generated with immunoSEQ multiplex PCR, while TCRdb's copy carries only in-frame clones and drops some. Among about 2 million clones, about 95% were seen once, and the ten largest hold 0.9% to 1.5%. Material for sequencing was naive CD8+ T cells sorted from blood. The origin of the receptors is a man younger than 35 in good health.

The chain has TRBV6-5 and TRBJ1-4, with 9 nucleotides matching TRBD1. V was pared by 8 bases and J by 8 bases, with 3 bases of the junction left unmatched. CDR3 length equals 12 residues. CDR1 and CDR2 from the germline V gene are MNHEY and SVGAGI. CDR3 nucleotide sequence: TGTGCCAGCGGGACAGGGACGGAAAAACTGTTTTTT. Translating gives CASGTGTEKLFF.

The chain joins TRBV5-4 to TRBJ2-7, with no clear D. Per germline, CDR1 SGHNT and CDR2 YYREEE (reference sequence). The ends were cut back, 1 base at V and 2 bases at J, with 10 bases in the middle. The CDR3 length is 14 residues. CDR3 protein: CASSLYLEPYEQYF. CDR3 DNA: TGTGCCAGCAGCTTGTATCTAGAGCCCTACGAGCAGTACTTC.

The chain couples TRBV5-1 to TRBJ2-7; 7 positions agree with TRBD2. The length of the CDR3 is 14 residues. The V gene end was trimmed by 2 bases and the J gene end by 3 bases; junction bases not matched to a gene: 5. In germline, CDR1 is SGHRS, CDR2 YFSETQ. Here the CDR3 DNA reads TGCGCCAGCAGCTTAGCTACTAGCGACTACGAGCAGTACTTC. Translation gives CASSLATSDYEQYF.

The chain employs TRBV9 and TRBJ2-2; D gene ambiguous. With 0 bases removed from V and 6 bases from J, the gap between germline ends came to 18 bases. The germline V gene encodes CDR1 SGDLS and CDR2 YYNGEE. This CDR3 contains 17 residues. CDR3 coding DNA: TGTGCCAGCAGCGTAGCGGTACCCCCTTTTTGGGCCGGGGAGCTGTTTTTT. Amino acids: CASSVAVPPFWAGELFF.

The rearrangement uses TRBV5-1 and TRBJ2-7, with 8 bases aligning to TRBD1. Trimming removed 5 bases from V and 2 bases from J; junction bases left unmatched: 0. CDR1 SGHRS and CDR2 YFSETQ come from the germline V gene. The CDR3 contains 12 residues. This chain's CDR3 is CASRQGAYEQYF. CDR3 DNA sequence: TGCGCCAGCAGACAGGGGGCCTACGAGCAGTACTTC.

This CDR3 is CAWSEGTSGSGNTIYF. The CDR3 DNA is TGTGCCTGGAGTGAAGGGACTTCGGGATCTGGAAACACCATATATTTT. The rearrangement joins TRBV30 to TRBJ1-3, with D possibly matching TRBD1 (5 bases). The germline gives CDR1 GTSNPN, CDR2 SVGIG (reference sequence). Trimming removed 1 base at V and 1 base at J, with 14 bases between. This CDR3 is 16 amino acids long. Looking up the rest from reference TRBV30 and TRBJ1-3 gives the full variable domain: SQTIHQWPATLVQPVGSPLSLECTVEGTSNPNLYWYRQAAGRGLQLLFYSVGIGQISSEVPQNLSASRPQDRQFILSSKKLLLSDSGFYLCAWSEGTSGSGNTIYFGEGSWLTVV.

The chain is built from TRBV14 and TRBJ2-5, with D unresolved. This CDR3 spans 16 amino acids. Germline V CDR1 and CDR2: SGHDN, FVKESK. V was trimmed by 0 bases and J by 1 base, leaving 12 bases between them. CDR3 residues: CASSQDEVRVQETQYF. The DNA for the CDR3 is TGTGCCAGCAGCCAAGATGAAGTCCGCGTCCAAGAGACCCAGTACTTC.

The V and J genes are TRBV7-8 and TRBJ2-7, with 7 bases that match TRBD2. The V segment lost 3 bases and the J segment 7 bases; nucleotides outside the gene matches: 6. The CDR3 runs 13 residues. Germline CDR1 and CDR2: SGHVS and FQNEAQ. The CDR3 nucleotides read TGTGCCAGCAGCTTGGGGCGGGAGCGGGAGCAGTACTTC. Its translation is CASSLGREREQYF.